A selection of T cell receptor beta chains follows, all from one sample in a study of blood T cell repertoires in COVID-19. Using immunoSEQ multiplex PCR, the repertoire was profiled, and TCRdb retains in-frame clones only, with some absent. The profile covers fewer than 250,000 clones, with 86% appearing a single time and roughly 3.8% taken by the ten largest. Material for sequencing was PBMCs or T cells enriched from blood (not recorded which). The source of these receptors is a woman aged 40 to 50 with acute COVID-19. CDR3s include the opening cysteine and the closing phenylalanine or tryptophan. The order of the fields is V gene, D gene, clone size, J gene, CDR3 protein, CDR3 DNA. A D gene is named only where the DNA matches it firmly. Rows may omit the clone size; those that give it use once, few, many or a size class.

V gene: TRBV2; D gene: .; clone size: .; J gene: TRBJ2-1; CDR3 protein: CASASGQSSYNEQFF; CDR3 DNA: TGTGCCAGCGCGTCAGGGCAAAGCTCCTACAATGAGCAGTTCTTC
V gene: TRBV19; D gene: .; clone size: .; J gene: TRBJ1-5; CDR3 protein: CASSPLAGAQPQHF; CDR3 DNA: TGTGCCAGTAGTCCGTTGGCAGGGGCCCAGCCCCAGCATTTT
V gene: TRBV28; D gene: TRBD1; clone size: .; J gene: TRBJ1-1; CDR3 protein: CASSFITLGTGGGTEAFF; CDR3 DNA: TGTGCCAGCAGTTTTATTACTTTGGGGACAGGGGGCGGGACTGAAGCTTTCTTT
V gene: TRBV24-1; D gene: .; clone size: .; J gene: TRBJ1-3; CDR3 protein: CATRTWGQISGNTIYF; CDR3 DNA: TGTGCCACCAGGACCTGGGGGCAGATCTCTGGAAACACCATATATTTT
V gene: TRBV16; D gene: TRBD1; clone size: .; J gene: TRBJ1-5; CDR3 protein: CASSQWRQGQTNQPQHF; CDR3 DNA: TGTGCCAGCAGCCAATGGAGACAGGGCCAAACAAATCAGCCCCAGCATTTT
V gene: TRBV28; D gene: .; clone size: .; J gene: TRBJ1-5; CDR3 protein: CASSMTANQPQHF; CDR3 DNA: TGTGCCAGCAGCATGACAGCTAATCAGCCCCAGCATTTT
V gene: TRBV28; D gene: .; clone size: once; J gene: TRBJ2-2; CDR3 protein: CASSPGTNTGELFF; CDR3 DNA: TGTGCCAGCAGCCCCGGGACAAACACCGGGGAGCTGTTTTTT
V gene: TRBV11-2; D gene: .; clone size: once; J gene: TRBJ2-1; CDR3 protein: CASSSGRTYNEQFF; CDR3 DNA: TGTGCCAGCAGCTCCGGGAGAACCTACAATGAGCAGTTCTTC
V gene: TRBV5-1; D gene: TRBD2; clone size: few; J gene: TRBJ2-7; CDR3 protein: CASSWVGSSGRGAYEQYF; CDR3 DNA: TGCGCCAGCAGCTGGGTGGGCTCTAGCGGGAGAGGGGCCTACGAGCAGTACTTC
V gene: TRBV18; D gene: .; clone size: .; J gene: TRBJ2-5; CDR3 protein: CASSLNGVGQETQYF; CDR3 DNA: TGTGCCAGCTCACTGAACGGGGTCGGTCAAGAGACCCAGTACTTC
V gene: TRBV10-3; D gene: .; clone size: .; J gene: TRBJ1-2; CDR3 protein: CAISPDINYGYTF; CDR3 DNA: TGTGCCATCAGTCCCGACATTAACTATGGCTACACCTTC
V gene: TRBV28; D gene: TRBD2; clone size: .; J gene: TRBJ2-1; CDR3 protein: CASSPLLAGGVNEQFF; CDR3 DNA: TGTGCCAGCAGTCCCCTACTAGCGGGAGGGGTCAATGAGCAGTTCTTC
V gene: TRBV19; D gene: TRBD2; clone size: .; J gene: TRBJ2-7; CDR3 protein: CASSIELKKSGIYEQYF; CDR3 DNA: TGTGCCAGTAGTATAGAACTCAAAAAAAGCGGGATTTACGAGCAGTACTTC
V gene: TRBV30; D gene: .; clone size: .; J gene: TRBJ1-1; CDR3 protein: CAWSDGNTEAFF; CDR3 DNA: TGTGCCTGGAGTGACGGGAACACTGAAGCTTTCTTT
V gene: TRBV19; D gene: .; clone size: .; J gene: TRBJ1-4; CDR3 protein: CASFLGLREKLFF; CDR3 DNA: TGTGCCAGCTTCCTAGGACTGCGGGAAAAACTGTTTTTT
V gene: TRBV10-3; D gene: .; clone size: .; J gene: TRBJ1-2; CDR3 protein: CAISDLPRYGYTF; CDR3 DNA: TGTGCCATCAGTGATCTTCCGCGCTATGGCTACACCTTC
V gene: TRBV5-1; D gene: .; clone size: .; J gene: TRBJ2-5; CDR3 protein: CASRFDSQETQYF; CDR3 DNA: TGCGCCAGCAGATTTGACAGCCAAGAGACCCAGTACTTC
V gene: TRBV20-1; D gene: TRBD2; clone size: .; J gene: TRBJ2-3; CDR3 protein: CSTYGAGVGYF; CDR3 DNA: TGCAGCACTTATGGGGCGGGAGTTGGGTATTTT
V gene: TRBV7-9; D gene: .; clone size: .; J gene: TRBJ2-7; CDR3 protein: CASSQSTGEQYF; CDR3 DNA: TGTGCCAGCAGCCAGTCGACGGGCGAGCAGTACTTC
V gene: TRBV6-6; D gene: .; clone size: .; J gene: TRBJ2-2; CDR3 protein: CASSYTGIRGSGELFF; CDR3 DNA: TGTGCCAGCAGTTACACCGGGATAAGAGGGTCCGGGGAGCTGTTTTTT
V gene: TRBV27; D gene: TRBD1; clone size: .; J gene: TRBJ2-7; CDR3 protein: CASSPGTGRGSYEQYF; CDR3 DNA: TGTGCCAGCAGTCCCGGGACAGGGAGGGGCTCCTACGAGCAGTACTTC
V gene: TRBV10-1; D gene: TRBD1; clone size: .; J gene: TRBJ2-2; CDR3 protein: CACGDRGTGELFF; CDR3 DNA: TGCGCCTGCGGGGACAGGGGCACCGGGGAGCTGTTTTTT
V gene: TRBV19; D gene: TRBD1; clone size: once; J gene: TRBJ2-3; CDR3 protein: CASSIGQGATDTQYF; CDR3 DNA: TGTGCCAGTAGTATCGGGCAGGGGGCCACAGATACGCAGTATTTT
V gene: TRBV7-6; D gene: TRBD2; clone size: .; J gene: TRBJ2-1; CDR3 protein: CASSSGRSSYNEQFF; CDR3 DNA: TGTGCCAGCAGCAGCGGGAGGTCCTCCTACAATGAGCAGTTCTTC
V gene: TRBV5-4; D gene: TRBD1; clone size: .; J gene: TRBJ2-7; CDR3 protein: CASSLEQGAGEQYF; CDR3 DNA: TGTGCCAGCAGCTTGGAACAGGGGGCAGGTGAGCAGTACTTC
V gene: TRBV4-3; D gene: TRBD2; clone size: .; J gene: TRBJ2-1; CDR3 protein: CASSQDRTSASYNEQFF; CDR3 DNA: TGCGCCAGCAGCCAAGATCGGACTAGCGCATCCTACAATGAGCAGTTCTTC
V gene: TRBV5-1; D gene: .; clone size: few; J gene: TRBJ2-2; CDR3 protein: CASSPNTGELFF; CDR3 DNA: TGCGCCAGCAGCCCAAATACCGGGGAGCTGTTTTTT
V gene: TRBV6-5; D gene: TRBD2; clone size: .; J gene: TRBJ2-1; CDR3 protein: CASRPGLAGHNEQFF; CDR3 DNA: TGTGCCAGCAGACCCGGACTAGCGGGACACAATGAGCAGTTCTTC
V gene: TRBV25-1; D gene: .; clone size: .; J gene: TRBJ1-5; CDR3 protein: CASSESEGRGGQPQHF; CDR3 DNA: TGTGCCAGCAGTGAATCGGAAGGGAGGGGCGGGCAGCCCCAGCATTTT
V gene: TRBV3-1/TRBV3-2; D gene: .; clone size: .; J gene: TRBJ2-2; CDR3 protein: CASSPARGVGTGELFF; CDR3 DNA: TGTGCCAGCAGCCCCGCCCGGGGAGTAGGCACCGGGGAGCTGTTTTTT
V gene: TRBV27; D gene: .; clone size: .; J gene: TRBJ2-7; CDR3 protein: CASSTLTGIRAYEQYF; CDR3 DNA: TGTGCCAGCAGTACCCTTACAGGTATTCGGGCCTACGAGCAGTACTTC
V gene: TRBV2; D gene: TRBD1; clone size: .; J gene: TRBJ1-5; CDR3 protein: CASRATGTENQPQHF; CDR3 DNA: TGTGCCAGCAGAGCTACCGGGACAGAAAATCAGCCCCAGCATTTT
V gene: TRBV28; D gene: TRBD1; clone size: few; J gene: TRBJ2-7; CDR3 protein: CASSKGQGVYEQYF; CDR3 DNA: TGTGCCAGCAGTAAGGGACAGGGGGTCTACGAGCAGTACTTC
V gene: TRBV7-9; D gene: TRBD1; clone size: .; J gene: TRBJ1-2; CDR3 protein: CASSHRDSRGYTF; CDR3 DNA: TGTGCCAGCAGCCACCGGGACAGCCGAGGCTACACCTTC
V gene: TRBV7-8; D gene: .; clone size: .; J gene: TRBJ1-5; CDR3 protein: CASSLEGRQINQPQHF; CDR3 DNA: TGTGCCAGCAGCTTAGAGGGTAGACAGATAAATCAGCCCCAGCATTTT
V gene: TRBV7-2; D gene: TRBD2; clone size: .; J gene: TRBJ2-7; CDR3 protein: CASSLEGAGRFNEQYF; CDR3 DNA: TGTGCCAGCAGCTTAGAGGGAGCGGGGAGATTTAACGAGCAGTACTTC